Each of the 21 T cell receptor beta chains below was sequenced from the same sample in a study of metastatic and nonmetastatic thyroid tumors. Patients had received no treatment of any kind before thyroid surgery. TCRdb re-called the PCR reads with MiXCR. The sample includes 2,500 to 3,000 clones, around 37% seen only once; the top ten take 20% to 25%. Sequencing input: tumor tissue. The source of these receptors is a female donor with papillary thyroid cancer or a benign thyroid nodule (not recorded which). Some clones in this sample may be carry-over from other donors' samples.

This clone was seen just once. The chain is built from TRBV5-1 and TRBJ2-1; TRBD1 agrees at 10 bases. From germline, CDR1 is SGHRS and CDR2 YFSETQ. V dropped 3 bases and J dropped 7; count of bases not matched to a gene: 7. The CDR3 runs 15 residues. DNA of the CDR3: TGCGCCAGCAGCTCGGGACAGGGGATTAGGAATGAGCAGTTCTTC. This sequence encodes CASSSGQGIRNEQFF.

By sample share, this clone is medium-sized. The rearrangement uses TRBV5-1 and TRBJ2-3; D is undetermined. The CDR3 has 14 amino acids. Trimming took 0 bases from V and 1 from J, leaving 6 bases between them. Germline loops: CDR1 SGHRS, CDR2 YFSETQ. The CDR3 bases are TGCGCCAGCAGCTTGGGGTGGCGCACAGATACGCAGTATTTT. Its translation is CASSLGWRTDTQYF.

This clone ranks as large. The chain carries TRBV7-9 and TRBJ2-3; D gene ambiguous. V lost 2 bases, J lost 2 bases, and 8 bases lay in between. This CDR3 spans 14 amino acids. The germline V gene encodes CDR1 SEHNR and CDR2 FQNEAQ (reference sequence). The CDR3 DNA reads TGTGCCAGCAGCTTAATAGCTACCACAGATACGCAGTATTTT. As protein: CASSLIATTDTQYF.

This sequence joins TRBV20-1 and TRBJ2-3, with TRBD1 identical over 9 bases. Trimming cost V 2 bases and J 1 base; bases outside gene matches: 7. The germline gives CDR1 DFQATT, CDR2 SNEGSKA (reference sequence). The CDR3 runs 16 residues. CDR3 loop: CSARKEDRGGTDTQYF. In nucleotides, the CDR3 is TGCAGTGCTAGAAAAGAGGACAGGGGAGGCACAGATACGCAGTATTTT.

This clone was counted between two and nine times. The chain joins TRBV27 to TRBJ2-7; 16 bases fit TRBD2. The V and J ends lost 5 bases and 5 bases, in that order; junction bases with no gene match: 12. Germline CDR1 MNHEY, CDR2 SMNVEV (reference sequence). The CDR3 runs to 18 residues. The CDR3: CASSPLPGGTSGRDEQYF. CDR3 nucleotides: TGTGCCAGCAGTCCACTCCCCGGTGGGACTAGCGGGAGGGACGAGCAGTACTTC.

By sample share, this clone is large. The chain has TRBV11-2 and TRBJ2-1; TRBD1 agrees at 9 bases. J lost 5 bases, V lost 4 bases, and 6 bases had no gene match. The germline V gene has CDR1 SGHAT and CDR2 FQNNGV. CDR3 length equals 15 residues. CDR3 amino acids: CASSSGTGSHNEQFF. Written as DNA, the CDR3 is TGTGCCAGCAGCTCCGGGACAGGGTCTCACAATGAGCAGTTCTTC.

J is TRBJ2-5 and V is TRBV7-2; D gene uncertain. Deletions cut 4 bases from V and 2 bases from J, with 14 bases between. This CDR3 has 15 residues. From germline, CDR1 is SGHTA and CDR2 FQGNSA. Written as DNA, the CDR3 is TGTGCCAGCAGCTCAGAGTACTTGCGGCAAGAGACCCAGTACTTC. Translation gives CASSSEYLRQETQYF.

This clone was seen only a few times. This chain connects TRBV9 to TRBJ1-1; a possible D gene is TRBD1 (6 bases). The V end was cut by 3 bases, the J end by 5 bases, with 17 bases between. Germline-derived CDR1 and CDR2 are SGDLS and YYNGEE. This CDR3 comprises 15 residues. CDR3 in amino acids: CASSAAGGPGTEAFF. CDR3 sequence (DNA): TGTGCCAGCAGCGCCGCGGGGGGGCCGGGTACTGAAGCTTTCTTT.

This clone was detected only a few times. The gene calls are TRBV7-2 and TRBJ2-1; D tentatively reads TRBD1 or TRBD2 (5 bases each). The V end was cut by 0 bases, the J end by 5 bases, with 11 bases between. The CDR3 loop spans 15 amino acids. Germline lookup yields CDR1 SGHTA and CDR2 FQGNSA. This chain's CDR3 is CASSLAGDSDNEQFF. The CDR3 DNA is TGTGCCAGCAGCTTAGCGGGAGACAGCGACAATGAGCAGTTCTTC. Using reference TRBV7-2 and TRBJ2-1 for the parts outside the CDR3, the full variable domain is GAGVSQSPSNKVTEKGKDVELRCDPISGHTALYWYRQSLGQGLEFLIYFQGNSAPDKSGLPSDRFSAERTGGSVSTLTIQRTQQEDSAVYLCASSLAGDSDNEQFFGPGTRLTVL.

This clone occurred a few times. The sample holds other DNA sequences that translate to the same CDR3. The chain couples TRBV6-1 to TRBJ1-2; no clear D gene. CDR3 length: 13 residues. Germline CDR1 MNHNS, CDR2 SASEGT. V dropped 8 bases and J dropped 5 bases, with 15 bases sitting between them. The CDR3 coding sequence is TGTGCCAGCGTAGGTGTCGACAAGTATGGCTACACCTTC. This gives the protein CASVGVDKYGYTF.

This chain links TRBV2 with TRBJ2-7, with a possible D match to TRBD2 (6 bases). V lost 7 bases and J 4 bases, leaving 17 bases between the germline ends. This CDR3 contains 14 residues. The germline gives CDR1 SNHLY, CDR2 FYNNEI. In DNA, the CDR3 is TGTGCCAGCAATTCAGACCGGGACTCGTACGAGCAGTACTTC. This sequence encodes CASNSDRDSYEQYF.

This clone was recorded many times. The DNA of the CDR3 is TGTGCCAGCAGGCCCCCGGGACAATCCTACGAGCAGTACTTC. Its translation: CASRPPGQSYEQYF. V is TRBV6-1 and J is TRBJ2-7, with D possibly being TRBD1 (6 bases). The CDR3 is 14 residues long. In germline, CDR1 is MNHNS, CDR2 SASEGT. V shed 6 bases and J shed 1 base, with 13 bases lying between them.

By share, this clone ranks as medium-sized. The CDR3 spells CASSPSGGTDTQYF. CDR3 DNA: TGTGCCAGCAGCCCGAGCGGGGGCACAGATACGCAGTATTTT. The genes are TRBV7-9 and TRBJ2-3, with 7 nucleotides matching TRBD2. The V segment lost 5 bases and the J segment 1 base; nucleotides outside the gene matches: 3. This CDR3 has 14 residues. The V gene's germline CDR1 is SEHNR and CDR2 FQNEAQ (reference sequence).

The V and J genes are TRBV7-3 and TRBJ2-1; no reliable D call. The CDR3 covers 17 residues. V shed 5 bases and J shed 1 base, with 18 bases lying between them. The germline CDR1 and CDR2 sequences are SGHTA and FQGTGA. The CDR3 sequence: CASSIQRTVGSYNEQFF. The CDR3, as DNA: TGTGCCAGCAGCATTCAGCGCACGGTGGGGTCCTACAATGAGCAGTTCTTC.

This clone was seen only once. This chain joins TRBV20-1 and TRBJ2-7; tentative D call: TRBD2 (5 bases). In germline, CDR1 is DFQATT, CDR2 SNEGSKA (reference sequence). This CDR3 region has 12 residues. The germline V and J ends were trimmed by 3 bases and 4 bases, with 10 bases remaining between them. CDR3 protein: CSASLLAYEQYF. The CDR3 DNA follows: TGCAGTGCTAGCCTCCTAGCTTACGAGCAGTACTTC.

This chain connects TRBV20-1 to TRBJ2-1; 7 positions match TRBD2. The V segment lost 1 base and the J segment 7 bases; nucleotides outside the gene matches: 10. This CDR3 contains 15 residues. Germline CDR1 and CDR2: DFQATT and SNEGSKA (reference sequence). The CDR3 DNA reads TGCAGTGCTAGAGGCGGAAGCGGGATGTATAATGAGCAGTTCTTC. This encodes CSARGGSGMYNEQFF.

CDR3 sequence reads: CASSQGVNTEAFF. CDR3 in DNA: TGTGCCAGCAGCCAGGGGGTCAACACTGAAGCTTTCTTT. The V gene is TRBV9, the J gene TRBJ1-1, with 7 bases aligning to TRBD1. The CDR3 length is 13 residues. V shed 4 bases, J shed 2 bases, and the junction held 2 bases outside the gene matches. The germline V gene has CDR1 SGDLS and CDR2 YYNGEE.

On this clone: A read error may account for a junction end that differs from germline. This chain connects TRBV14 to TRBJ2-6; the D is unclear. This CDR3 comprises 15 residues. Per germline, CDR1 SGHDN and CDR2 FVKESK. This CDR3 is CASTQSYGGANVLTF. The DNA for the CDR3 is TGTGCCAGCACCCAATCGTATGGCGGGGCCAACGTCCTGACTTTC. Full variable domain (rest looked up from reference TRBV14 and TRBJ2-6): EAGVTQFPSHSVIEKGQTVTLRCDPISGHDNLYWYRRVMGKEIKFLLHFVKESKQDESGMPNNRFLAERTGGTYSTLKVQPAELEDSGVYFCASTQSYGGANVLTFGAGSRLTVL.

The V call is TRBV5-1, the J call TRBJ1-2, with D possibly TRBD1 on 6 matching bases. Deletions cut 3 bases from V and 6 bases from J, with 9 bases between. The germline V gene encodes CDR1 SGHRS and CDR2 YFSETQ. The length of the CDR3 is 12 residues. For the CDR3, the DNA is TGCGCCAGCAGCTCGGGGGGCCATGGCTACACCTTC. Protein product: CASSSGGHGYTF.

This clone has more than one count but fewer than ten. The chain employs TRBV6-2 or TRBV6-3 and TRBJ1-5; D is uncertain. The CDR3 runs to 13 residues. Per germline, CDR1 MNHEY and CDR2 SVGEGT. V lost 3 bases and J 0 bases, leaving 3 bases between the germline ends. The CDR3 nucleotides read TGTGCCAGCAGTTATTATAGCAATCAGCCCCAGCATTTT. Translation: CASSYYSNQPQHF.

In its sample, this clone was seen once. The CDR3 sequence is CSARDRDLGYEQYF. The CDR3 nucleotides read TGCAGTGCTAGAGATCGGGACCTCGGCTACGAGCAGTACTTC. V usage is TRBV20-1 and J usage is TRBJ2-7; D could derive from TRBD1 or TRBD2 (5 bases each). Trimming took 0 bases from V and 3 from J, leaving 12 bases between them. The V gene's germline CDR1 is DFQATT and CDR2 SNEGSKA (reference sequence). This CDR3 has 14 amino acids.